These 27 T cell receptor beta chains came from one sample sequenced in a study of T cells in Graves' hyperthyroidism and ophthalmopathy. The TCR beta CDR3 regions underwent amplification using RNA transcripts as the source. Researchers ran a first-round RT-PCR on the TCR CDR3 using the HTBI primer set. TCRdb ran MiXCR on the multiplex PCR reads and lists one entry per CDR3 protein. The table has a few hundred thousand distinct CDR3 sequences, roughly 13% seen once. What was sequenced was blood. The receptors come from a woman in her twenties or thirties with Graves' hyperthyroidism that later progressed to Graves' ophthalmopathy.

This clonotype was observed at least ten times. This chain connects TRBV3-1 to TRBJ1-2; perhaps TRBD1 as D (5 bases). V was clipped by 8 bases and J by 4 bases, with 23 bases between them. The germline V gene encodes CDR1 LGHDT and CDR2 YNNKEL (reference sequence). The CDR3 extends over 16 amino acids. The DNA of the CDR3 is TGTGCCAGCGGCCGAAAATCGACAGCGAACTCCTATGGCTACACCTTC. This codes for CASGRKSTANSYGYTF. Using reference TRBV3-1 and TRBJ1-2 for the parts outside the CDR3, the full variable domain is DTAVSQTPKYLVTQMGNDKSIKCEQNLGHDTMYWYKQDSKKFLKIMFSYNNKELIINETVPNRFSPKSPDKAHLNLHINSLELGDSAVYFCASGRKSTANSYGYTFGSGTRLTVV.

This clonotype was counted a few times. The V call is TRBV20-1, the J call TRBJ2-1, with TRBD2 identical over 11 bases. V lost 2 bases and J lost 4; bases outside the gene matches: 1. This CDR3 spans 14 amino acids. Germline CDR1 DFQATT, CDR2 SNEGSKA (reference sequence). In DNA form, the CDR3 reads TGCAGTGCTAGAACTAGCGGGAGTTACAATGAGCAGTTCTTC. Protein: CSARTSGSYNEQFF.

This clonotype came up many times. The chain carries TRBV19 and TRBJ1-1, with D maybe TRBD1 (6 bases). Germline V lookup: CDR1 LNHDA, CDR2 SQIVND (reference sequence). V lost 4 bases and J lost 0, with 12 bases in between. There are 15 residues in the CDR3. CDR3: CASSTPGAMNTEAFF. DNA for the CDR3: TGTGCCAGTAGTACTCCAGGGGCCATGAACACTGAAGCTTTCTTT.

This clonotype was seen only a few times. This rearrangement joins TRBV5-1 to TRBJ1-5; D is perhaps TRBD1 (6 bases). The CDR3 has 14 residues. Germline V gene data show CDR1 as SGHRS and CDR2 as YFSETQ. Trimming took 0 bases from V and 5 from J, leaving 9 bases between them. The CDR3 spells CASSLGRGDQPQHF. The CDR3 DNA is TGCGCCAGCAGCTTGGGCAGGGGCGATCAGCCCCAGCATTTT.

The sample holds many counts of this clonotype. The gene calls are TRBV30 and TRBJ1-5; the D is unclear. The germline V gene has CDR1 GTSNPN and CDR2 SVGIG (reference sequence). Trimming cost V 0 bases and J 6 bases, with 9 bases left between them. This CDR3 region has 13 residues. The CDR3 reads CAWSVGKGQPQHF. In DNA form, the CDR3 reads TGTGCCTGGAGTGTAGGAAAGGGTCAGCCCCAGCATTTT.

This clonotype has ten or more counts. V usage is TRBV5-6 and J usage is TRBJ1-6; the match to TRBD1 covers 11 bases. Per the germline V gene, CDR1 is SGHDT and CDR2 is YYEEEE. The V segment lost 0 bases and the J segment 10 bases; nucleotides outside the gene matches: 3. This CDR3 region has 15 residues. The CDR3 DNA follows: TGTGCCAGCAGCTTGGGGACAGGGGGCAAATCACCCCTCCACTTT. This gives the protein CASSLGTGGKSPLHF.

The rearrangement uses TRBV25-1 and TRBJ1-1; 9 nucleotides line up with TRBD1. Trimming removed 7 bases from V and 2 bases from J; junction bases left unmatched: 2. In germline, CDR1 is MGHDK, CDR2 SYGVNS. This CDR3 has 13 amino acids. In DNA form, the CDR3 reads TGTGCCAGCACCACAGGGGGCAACACTGAAGCTTTCTTT. Protein: CASTTGGNTEAFF. The whole variable domain, remainder taken from reference TRBV25-1 and TRBJ1-1, is EADIYQTPRYLVIGTGKKITLECSQTMGHDKMYWYQQDPGMELHLIHYSYGVNSTEKGDLSSESTVSRIRTEHFPLTLESARPSHTSQYLCASTTGGNTEAFFGQGTRLTVV.

This clonotype was recorded many times. J is TRBJ2-6 and V is TRBV11-2, with a possible D match to TRBD1 (6 bases). Trimming took off 6 bases at V and 0 bases at J, with 24 bases between the two ends. This CDR3 contains 20 residues. The germline V gene encodes CDR1 SGHAT and CDR2 FQNNGV. The CDR3 DNA reads TGTGCCAGCAGGAGGGGGAAGGGCGCAGGAGAGCGCTCTGGGGCCAACGTCCTGACTTTC. Encoded protein: CASRRGKGAGERSGANVLTF.

This clonotype has ten or more counts. The chain is built from TRBV27 and TRBJ2-4, with 9 bases that match TRBD2. Per the germline V gene, CDR1 is MNHEY and CDR2 is SMNVEV (reference sequence). Unmatched junction bases numbered 8, after V lost 6 bases and J lost 2 bases. CDR3 length: 16 amino acids. Here the CDR3 DNA reads TGTGCCAGCAGAGATAGCGGGAGCCGTACCAAAAACATTCAGTACTTC. Translating gives CASRDSGSRTKNIQYF.

This clonotype has at least ten counts. The rearrangement uses TRBV6-1 and TRBJ1-1, with D possibly TRBD1 on 6 matching bases. Trimming removed 6 bases from V and 10 bases from J, with 12 bases in between. This CDR3 is 11 amino acids long. Per germline, CDR1 MNHNS and CDR2 SASEGT. The CDR3 sequence is CASRTDRRAFF. The CDR3 DNA follows: TGTGCCAGCAGAACCGACAGGAGAGCTTTCTTT.

This clonotype was seen a single time. The V call is TRBV6-1, the J call TRBJ1-1; no firm D call. The CDR3 is made up of 13 amino acids. Trimming left V 5 bases short and J 8 bases short, with 15 bases between. Looked up from germline, CDR1 is MNHNS and CDR2 is SASEGT. The CDR3 protein is CASSTQKGTEAFF. As DNA, the CDR3 is TGTGCCAGCAGTACCCAGAAGGGTACCGAAGCTTTCTTT.

This clonotype was observed many times. The rearrangement uses TRBV18 and TRBJ1-2, with 9 bases aligning to TRBD1. The ends lost 5 bases at V and 8 bases at J; junction bases unmatched: 12. Germline V gives CDR1 KGHSH, CDR2 LQKENI. There are 15 residues in the CDR3. The CDR3: CASSATPGTGPGYTF. Written as DNA, the CDR3 is TGTGCCAGCTCAGCCACCCCCGGGACAGGGCCCGGCTACACCTTC.

At least ten counts were recorded for this clonotype. The chain couples TRBV29-1 to TRBJ1-1, with D possibly TRBD1 on 6 matching bases. From germline, CDR1 is SQVTM and CDR2 ANQGSEA. This CDR3 spans 12 amino acids. The ends were cut back, 6 bases at V and 1 base at J, with 9 bases in the middle. The CDR3 is CSVPGQNTEAFF. The DNA for the CDR3 is TGCAGCGTCCCGGGACAGAACACTGAAGCTTTCTTT.

This clonotype was recorded at least ten times. The V and J genes are TRBV9 and TRBJ2-7, with no clear D. The V and J ends lost 0 bases and 2 bases respectively, with 12 bases between them. Germline V CDR1 and CDR2: SGDLS, YYNGEE. The CDR3 extends over 15 amino acids. CDR3 loop: CASSVGSAPTYEQYF. Here the CDR3 DNA reads TGTGCCAGCAGCGTAGGCAGTGCCCCTACCTACGAGCAGTACTTC. The full variable domain, its missing parts supplied by reference TRBV9 and TRBJ2-7, is DSGVTQTPKHLITATGQRVTLRCSPRSGDLSVYWYQQSLDQGLQFLIQYYNGEERAKGNILERFSAQQFPDLHSELNLSSLELGDSALYFCASSVGSAPTYEQYFGPGTRLTVT.

This clonotype was counted a single time. A much larger clonotype is one base distant, so this may be a read error. This sequence joins TRBV30 and TRBJ2-1, with a weak D call TRBD2 (6 bases). Germline lookup yields CDR1 GTSNPN and CDR2 SVGIG (reference sequence). V shed 7 bases and J shed 10 bases, with 20 bases lying between them. The CDR3 totals 13 residues. CDR3 residues: CASKGLARFEQFF. The CDR3 coding sequence is TGTGCCTCAAAGGGGCTAGCGAGATTCGAGCAGTTCTTC.

This clonotype was seen more than once but under ten times. The rearrangement links TRBV7-9 to TRBJ2-5; TRBD1 agrees at 7 bases. J was trimmed by 4 bases and V by 4 bases; bases with no gene match: 9. The germline gives CDR1 SEHNR, CDR2 FQNEAQ (reference sequence). The CDR3 is 15 amino acids. DNA of the CDR3: TGTGCCAGCAGCTCCCCAGAGGGGGCGAGAGAGACCCAGTACTTC. Protein sequence: CASSSPEGARETQYF.

This clonotype was seen many times. The chain carries TRBV9 and TRBJ2-2, with TRBD1 identical over 8 bases. The germline V gene has CDR1 SGDLS and CDR2 YYNGEE. This CDR3 comprises 16 residues. After removal of 2 bases from V and 3 bases from J, the junction contained 6 bases not matched to a gene. The CDR3 sequence: CASSVGQGADTGELFF. The CDR3 bases are TGTGCCAGCAGCGTGGGGCAGGGGGCGGACACCGGGGAGCTGTTTTTT.

In this sample, this clonotype turned up many times. The rearrangement joins TRBV24-1 to TRBJ1-1; possibly TRBD1 for D (5 bases). Deletions cut 8 bases from V and 6 bases from J, with 9 bases between. Germline CDR1 is KGHDR and CDR2 is SFDVKD. The CDR3 has 11 amino acids. The CDR3 loop is CATTQGAEAFF. As DNA, the CDR3 is TGTGCCACCACTCAGGGTGCTGAAGCTTTCTTT.

This clonotype has at least ten counts. The rearrangement uses TRBV6-1 and TRBJ1-2, with D unresolved. Trimming shortened V by 6 bases and J by 0 bases, and 2 bases separated the two germline ends. Looked up from germline, CDR1 is MNHNS and CDR2 is SASEGT. CDR3 length: 11 amino acids. CDR3 DNA: TGTGCCAGCAGGGCTAACTATGGCTACACCTTC. Translated: CASRANYGYTF.

At least ten counts were recorded for this clonotype. The chain combines TRBV6-1 with TRBJ2-1, with 7 bases lining up with TRBD2. Losses at the gene ends were 6 bases for V and 1 base for J; bases not matched to a gene: 6. This CDR3 comprises 15 residues. CDR1 and CDR2 from the germline V gene are MNHNS and SASEGT. The CDR3 region is CASRETSRSYNEQFF. CDR3 DNA sequence: TGTGCCAGCAGGGAGACTAGCCGTTCCTACAATGAGCAGTTCTTC.

This clonotype was observed many times. This rearrangement joins TRBV7-2 to TRBJ2-5; D is undetermined. The CDR3 contains 13 residues. V was trimmed by 1 base and J by 5 bases, leaving 8 bases between them. Germline CDR1 SGHTA, CDR2 FQGNSA. CDR3 sequence (DNA): TGTGCCAGCAGCTTAGTACTAAGGGAGACCCAGTACTTC. This encodes CASSLVLRETQYF.

The V call is TRBV11-2, the J call TRBJ2-2; D is unclear. The CDR3 sequence is 17 residues long. V shed 6 bases and J shed 1 base, with 18 bases lying between them. The germline CDR1 and CDR2 sequences are SGHAT and FQNNGV. The CDR3 region is CASRSKDRRENTGELFF. CDR3 sequence (DNA): TGTGCCAGCAGATCAAAGGATAGACGAGAGAACACCGGGGAGCTGTTTTTT.

The chain uses TRBV3-1 and TRBJ1-1; no reliable D call. This CDR3 has 14 amino acids. V lost 2 bases, J lost 0 bases, and 7 bases lay in between. Germline V gene sequence: CDR1 LGHDT, CDR2 YNNKEL (reference sequence). The CDR3 DNA reads as TGTGCCAGCAGCCAAAGGAACATGAACACTGAAGCTTTCTTT. Translated: CASSQRNMNTEAFF.

This clonotype appeared many times. The chain combines TRBV30 with TRBJ2-3; D gene ambiguous. Germline V gene data show CDR1 as GTSNPN and CDR2 as SVGIG (reference sequence). Trimming left V 3 bases short and J 8 bases short, with 12 bases between. This CDR3 is built from 12 residues. The CDR3 bases are TGTGCCTGGAGGAAAGCTCAAGGTACGCAGTATTTT. This gives the protein CAWRKAQGTQYF.

The chain has TRBV5-1 and TRBJ2-7, with TRBD1 as a possible D gene (8 bases). The V gene lost 5 bases and the J gene lost 4 bases, with 22 bases spanning the gap. This CDR3 has 16 amino acids. Germline-derived CDR1 and CDR2 are SGHRS and YFSETQ. The CDR3 loop is CASSPTFGQGGYEQYF. For the CDR3, the DNA is TGCGCCAGCAGTCCTACATTCGGACAGGGAGGGTACGAGCAGTACTTC.

This clonotype was recorded many times. The chain combines TRBV6-1 with TRBJ2-3, with TRBD2 identical over 7 bases. This CDR3 is built from 14 residues. After removal of 7 bases from V and 3 bases from J, the junction contained 7 bases not matched to a gene. The germline gives CDR1 MNHNS, CDR2 SASEGT. The chain's CDR3 is CASKASGKTDTQYF. As DNA, the CDR3 is TGTGCCAGCAAAGCGAGCGGGAAGACAGATACGCAGTATTTT.

This clonotype came up a few times. The chain has TRBV7-2 and TRBJ2-2; D is perhaps TRBD2 (5 bases). The CDR3 totals 15 residues. The V end lost 3 bases, the J end lost 2 bases, and 10 bases lay between the germline ends. Germline assignment: CDR1 SGHTA and CDR2 FQGNSA. The CDR3 DNA sequence: TGTGCCAGCAGCTTTCTAGCCCCCAACACCGGGGAGCTGTTTTTT. Encoded protein: CASSFLAPNTGELFF. Combining the CDR3 with reference TRBV7-2 and TRBJ2-2 gives the whole variable domain GAGVSQSPSNKVTEKGKDVELRCDPISGHTALYWYRQSLGQGLEFLIYFQGNSAPDKSGLPSDRFSAERTGGSVSTLTIQRTQQEDSAVYLCASSFLAPNTGELFFGEGSRLTVL.